This T cell receptor beta chain was captured in a study of molecular identifiers for immune sequencing clone quantification. Study background: Replicates partitioned RNA from approximately 20,000 or 98,000 naive CD8 cells into five parts, sequencing four. Findings and caveats of the study: The study found clones above 20 RNA copies held over 99% of effector molecules and under 1% in naive cells. Among about a million naive cells, as was reported, spiked Jurkat TCR RNA from one cell was detectable.

TCRdb passed the PCR reads through MiXCR, listing each CDR3 protein once. Of some 650,000 distinct CDR3 sequences in the sample, less than 20% were seen once. On this clonotype: No antigen is known for it.

CDR1 is SGDLS and CDR2 is YYNGEE in the germline V gene. V was cut by 1 base and J by 2 bases, with 13 bases left in between. The CDR3 spans 15 residues. The chain combines TRBV9 with TRBJ2-7; D is unclear. Sequenced: naive CD8+ T cells from blood, with Jurkat cell RNA spiked in. Subset here: FACS-sorted CD8+CD4-CCR7+CD45RA+ naive T cells. The sequence was collected from a human donor in good health. Some libraries in this study had Jurkat cell RNA spiked in. CDR3 amino acids: CASSVRAGLAYEQYF. The CDR3 region has the DNA TGTGCCAGCAGCGTACGGGCAGGCCTAGCCTACGAGCAGTACTTC.